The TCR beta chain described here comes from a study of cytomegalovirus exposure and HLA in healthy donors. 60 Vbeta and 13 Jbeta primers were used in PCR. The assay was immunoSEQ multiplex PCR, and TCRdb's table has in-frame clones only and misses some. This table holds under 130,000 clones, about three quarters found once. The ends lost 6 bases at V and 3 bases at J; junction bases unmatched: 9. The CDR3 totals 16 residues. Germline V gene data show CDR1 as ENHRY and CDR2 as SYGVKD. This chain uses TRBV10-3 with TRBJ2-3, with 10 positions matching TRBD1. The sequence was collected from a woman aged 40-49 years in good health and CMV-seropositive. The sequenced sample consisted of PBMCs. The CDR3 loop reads CAISPRTGGGTDTQYF. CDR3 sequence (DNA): TGTGCCATCAGCCCCAGGACAGGGGGAGGTACAGATACGCAGTATTTT.